A single sample gave rise to the 7 T cell receptor beta chains below, sequenced in a study of beta chain features in type 1 diabetes. Whole-study findings and limits: Moderately but significantly shorter TCRB CDR3s were found in Type 1 diabetes patients in all four CD4+ subsets.

As every portion of the isolated RNA was reverse transcribed, the sequencing read expressed TCRB transcripts. Profiled with immunoSEQ multiplex PCR; TCRdb holds only in-frame clones, not every one. The sample holds approximately 160,000 clones, about 63% seen once. The antigens these receptors bind are not known. The sequenced sample was naive CD4+ T cells from blood. Every receptor here comes from a man in his thirties or forties with type 1 diabetes.

V gene TRBV30 combines with J gene TRBJ1-1; D unresolved. CDR3 size: 11 residues. CDR1 and CDR2 (germline): GTSNPN, SVGIG (reference sequence). Trimming pared 3 bases from V and 3 bases from J, leaving 5 bases between. The DNA of the CDR3 is TGTGCCTGGAGCGATTACACTGAAGCTTTCTTT. It yields the protein CAWSDYTEAFF.

The J gene is TRBJ2-1, the V gene TRBV27; 10 nucleotides match TRBD2. The CDR3 extends over 16 amino acids. Losses at the gene ends were 7 bases for V and 1 base for J; bases not matched to a gene: 7. The germline CDR1 and CDR2 sequences are MNHEY and SMNVEV (reference sequence). In DNA form, the CDR3 reads TGTGCCAGCAATTCCATAGCGGGGGGATCCTACAATGAGCAGTTCTTC. Its protein is CASNSIAGGSYNEQFF.

The chain carries TRBV29-1 and TRBJ2-6; D unclear. Germline lookup yields CDR1 SQVTM and CDR2 ANQGSEA. V shed 4 bases and J shed 0 bases, with 7 bases lying between them. This CDR3 has 14 residues. In DNA form, the CDR3 reads TGCAGCGTTGCGGTGACCTCTGGGGCCAACGTCCTGACTTTC. Residues: CSVAVTSGANVLTF.

This clone turned up a few times. The CDR3, as DNA: TGCAGCGTGTGGGGACAGGGGAATGGCTACACCTTC. This sequence encodes CSVWGQGNGYTF. This chain links TRBV29-1 with TRBJ1-2; TRBD1 agrees at 10 bases. This CDR3 has 12 residues. Germline V gene lookup returns CDR1 SQVTM and CDR2 ANQGSEA. The trim removed 6 bases at V and 6 bases at J, leaving 4 bases unmatched.

Here the CDR3 reads CAWSGDSYNEQFF. The CDR3, as DNA: TGTGCCTGGAGTGGGGACAGTTACAATGAGCAGTTCTTC. V usage is TRBV30 and J usage is TRBJ2-1; TRBD1 aligns across 7 bases. The trim removed 1 base at V and 4 bases at J, leaving 1 base unmatched. Germline loops: CDR1 GTSNPN, CDR2 SVGIG (reference sequence). The CDR3 runs to 13 residues. The full variable domain, in which reference TRBV30 and TRBJ2-1 provide the parts outside the CDR3, is SQTIHQWPATLVQPVGSPLSLECTVEGTSNPNLYWYRQAAGRGLQLLFYSVGIGQISSEVPQNLSASRPQDRQFILSSKKLLLSDSGFYLCAWSGDSYNEQFFGPGTRLTVL.

This clone turned up a few times. The chain recombines TRBV15 with TRBJ2-1, with no clear D. The V and J ends lost 0 bases and 6 bases respectively, with 12 bases between them. CDR1 is LNHNV and CDR2 is YYDKDF in the germline V gene (reference sequence). The CDR3 extends over 15 amino acids. The CDR3 DNA reads TGTGCCACCAGCAGAGATAAAGTAAGAGTCAATGAGCAGTTCTTC. It specifies CATSRDKVRVNEQFF.

The chain has TRBV6-5 and TRBJ1-1, with 8 bases identical to TRBD1. The length of the CDR3 is 14 residues. The V gene end was trimmed by 5 bases and the J gene end by 5 bases; junction bases not matched to a gene: 7. CDR1 MNHEY and CDR2 SVGAGI come from the germline V gene. CDR3 loop: CASSRYRGITEAFF. The DNA of the CDR3 is TGTGCCAGCAGTCGGTACAGGGGGATAACTGAAGCTTTCTTT.